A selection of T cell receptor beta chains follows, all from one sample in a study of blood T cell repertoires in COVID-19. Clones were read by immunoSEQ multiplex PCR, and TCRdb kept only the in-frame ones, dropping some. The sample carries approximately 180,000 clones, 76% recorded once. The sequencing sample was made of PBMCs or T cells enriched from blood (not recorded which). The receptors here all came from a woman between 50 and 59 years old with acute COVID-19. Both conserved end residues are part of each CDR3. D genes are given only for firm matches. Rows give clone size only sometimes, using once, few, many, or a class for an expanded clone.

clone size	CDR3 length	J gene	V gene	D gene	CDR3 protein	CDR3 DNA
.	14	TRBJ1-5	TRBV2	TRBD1	CASSETGMNQPQHF	TGTGCCAGCAGCGAGACAGGGATGAATCAGCCCCAGCATTTT
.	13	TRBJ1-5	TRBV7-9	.	CASSLVVGEPQHF	TGTGCCAGCAGCTTAGTAGTTGGAGAGCCCCAGCATTTT
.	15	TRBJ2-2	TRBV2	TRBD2	CASYTSGVNTGELFF	TGTGCCAGTTACACTAGCGGGGTTAACACCGGGGAGCTGTTTTTT
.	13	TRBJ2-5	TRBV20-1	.	CSASYSHQETQYF	TGCAGTGCTAGTTATTCCCACCAAGAGACCCAGTACTTC
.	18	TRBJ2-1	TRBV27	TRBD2	CASSLSIVRGGSYNEQFF	TGTGCCAGCAGTTTATCTATTGTACGGGGGGGCTCCTACAATGAGCAGTTCTTC
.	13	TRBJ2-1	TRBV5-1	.	CASSFSGGAKQFF	TGCGCCAGCAGCTTCAGTGGGGGGGCAAAGCAGTTCTTC
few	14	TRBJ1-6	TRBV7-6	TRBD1	CASSLSGGNSPLHF	TGTGCCAGCAGCTTATCAGGGGGAAATTCACCCCTCCACTTT
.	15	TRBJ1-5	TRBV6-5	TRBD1	CASRPDRGENQPQHF	TGTGCCAGCAGACCAGACAGGGGAGAGAATCAGCCCCAGCATTTT
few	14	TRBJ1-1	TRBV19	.	CASSINTGKTEAFF	TGTGCCAGTAGTATAAACACAGGGAAGACTGAAGCTTTCTTT
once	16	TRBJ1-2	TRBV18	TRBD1	CASSPQDRATLYGYTF	TGTGCCAGCTCACCACAGGACAGGGCTACGCTCTATGGCTACACCTTC
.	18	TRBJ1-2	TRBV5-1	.	CASSLEGAHRGTNYGYTF	TGCGCCAGCAGCTTGGAGGGTGCGCACCGCGGGACTAACTATGGCTACACCTTC
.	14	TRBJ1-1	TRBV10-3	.	CATQRMGGNTEAFF	TGTGCCACCCAGAGAATGGGGGGGAACACTGAAGCTTTCTTT
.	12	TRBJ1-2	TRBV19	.	CASSQTDGGYTF	TGTGCCAGTAGTCAAACCGACGGGGGCTACACCTTC